A single sample gave rise to the 17 T cell receptor beta chains below, sequenced in a study of T-cell memory formation after mild COVID-19. One entry per CDR3 protein, called by TCRdb with MiXCR from the 5' RACE reads. Among about 210,000 distinct CDR3 sequences listed, 8% to 11% were seen once. Sequencing was done on a sample of PBMCs or a T cell subset sorted from them (not recorded which). The receptors were sampled from a man aged 18 to 30 who had mild COVID-19 (a few samples of this study predate the infection). Cell type and time point are not known.

The chain employs TRBV19 and TRBJ1-5; D unclear. The CDR3 sequence is 13 residues long. The ends were cut back, 3 bases at V and 7 bases at J, with 10 bases in the middle. The germline V gene encodes CDR1 LNHDA and CDR2 SQIVND (reference sequence). The CDR3, as DNA: TGTGCCAGTAGTATTGTTGAGCGCCAGCCCCAGCATTTT. Encoded protein: CASSIVERQPQHF.

The chain employs TRBV2 and TRBJ2-1; 8 nucleotides agree with TRBD1. CDR3 length: 15 amino acids. Germline loops: CDR1 SNHLY, CDR2 FYNNEI. V lost 6 bases, J lost 3 bases, and 7 bases stayed unmatched. This CDR3 is CASSVDRGGYNEQFF. The CDR3 DNA sequence: TGTGCCAGCAGCGTCGACAGGGGTGGCTACAATGAGCAGTTCTTC.

The V and J genes are TRBV24-1 and TRBJ1-2, with TRBD1 as a possible D gene (5 bases). The germline V gene has CDR1 KGHDR and CDR2 SFDVKD. Trimming removed 0 bases from V and 7 bases from J, with 20 bases in between. This CDR3 spans 17 amino acids. The CDR3 DNA reads TGTGCCACCAGTGATTTGCAACCCCGGGACCCGCGGGTTGGCTACACCTTC. This codes for CATSDLQPRDPRVGYTF.

The chain employs TRBV14 and TRBJ2-3; D remains unclear. This CDR3 is built from 14 residues. CDR1 SGHDN and CDR2 FVKESK come from the germline V gene. V was clipped by 4 bases and J by 1 base, with 9 bases between them. The CDR3 sequence: CASSPLLGTDTQYF. The CDR3 bases are TGTGCCAGCAGCCCACTCCTAGGCACAGATACGCAGTATTTT.

This clonotype was counted between two and nine times. V usage is TRBV6-5 and J usage is TRBJ2-3, with D possibly being TRBD1 (6 bases). Germline CDR1 and CDR2: MNHEY and SVGAGI. V lost 7 bases, J lost 2 bases, and 13 bases lay in between. The CDR3 runs to 14 residues. Written as DNA, the CDR3 is TGTGCCAGCACCCGGCTGGGGGCCACAGATACGCAGTATTTT. Protein product: CASTRLGATDTQYF.

This clonotype came up a few times. This chain links TRBV28 with TRBJ2-3; D is undetermined. This CDR3 comprises 15 residues. Trimming left V 6 bases short and J 3 bases short, with 16 bases between. The V gene's germline CDR1 is MDHEN and CDR2 SYDVKM. This CDR3 is CASRTESKSTDTQYF. CDR3 DNA sequence: TGTGCCAGCAGGACGGAGTCGAAATCGACAGATACGCAGTATTTT.

This chain connects TRBV18 to TRBJ1-2, with 7 bases identical to TRBD1. The CDR3 is 17 amino acids. V was pared by 2 bases and J by 2 bases, with 11 bases of the junction left unmatched. Germline V lookup: CDR1 KGHSH, CDR2 LQKENI. CDR3 DNA sequence: TGTGCCAGCTCACCAGGGCGGACAGGCCTTGGGAACTATGGCTACACCTTC. Translating it yields CASSPGRTGLGNYGYTF.

The V and J genes are TRBV6-6 and TRBJ1-2; TRBD1 matches at 7 bases. The V and J ends lost 7 bases and 7 bases, in that order; junction bases with no gene match: 12. The CDR3 covers 14 residues. Per the germline V gene, CDR1 is MNHNY and CDR2 is SVGAGI (reference sequence). The CDR3 loop reads CASTRGSEKGGYTF. The CDR3 DNA reads TGTGCCAGCACCAGGGGGTCGGAGAAGGGTGGCTACACCTTC.

A few counts support this clonotype. The chain recombines TRBV9 with TRBJ2-5; 7 bases align to TRBD2. Germline V gene sequence: CDR1 SGDLS, CDR2 YYNGEE. After removal of 4 bases from V and 5 bases from J, the junction contained 8 bases not matched to a gene. CDR3 size: 14 residues. The CDR3 reads CASSKTSSSETQYF. The CDR3 DNA reads TGTGCCAGCAGCAAGACTAGCAGCTCGGAGACCCAGTACTTC.

This clonotype appeared a few times. The V gene is TRBV10-3, the J gene TRBJ1-1; D might be TRBD1 (6 bases). The CDR3 totals 12 residues. CDR1 is ENHRY, CDR2 SYGVKD, per germline. Deletions cut 8 bases from V and 3 bases from J, with 10 bases between. The CDR3: CAIAAGDTEAFF. The CDR3 DNA sequence: TGTGCCATCGCGGCAGGGGACACTGAAGCTTTCTTT.

CDR3 sequence (DNA): TGCGCCAGCAGCTCACGTTTCTCGGGTGAGCAGTTCTTC. Protein product: CASSSRFSGEQFF. This chain links TRBV5-1 with TRBJ2-1; D uncertain. The germline V gene encodes CDR1 SGHRS and CDR2 YFSETQ. The CDR3 consists of 13 residues. Trimming took 3 bases from V and 9 from J, leaving 13 bases between them.

This clonotype was seen more than once but under ten times. The V call is TRBV20-1, the J call TRBJ1-5, with 7 bases identical to TRBD1. Germline V CDR1 and CDR2: DFQATT, SNEGSKA (reference sequence). The CDR3 contains 12 residues. V lost 3 bases to trimming and J lost 5 bases; unmatched junction nucleotides: 1. CDR3 sequence reads: CSASTGDQPQHF. The CDR3 DNA sequence: TGCAGTGCTAGCACAGGGGATCAGCCCCAGCATTTT.

The chain couples TRBV20-1 to TRBJ1-1, with D unclear. The CDR3 runs to 11 residues. Trimming took 3 bases from V and 7 from J, leaving 9 bases between them. From germline, CDR1 is DFQATT and CDR2 SNEGSKA (reference sequence). The CDR3 here is CSARTGYEAFF. Here the CDR3 DNA reads TGCAGTGCTAGGACCGGGTATGAAGCTTTCTTT.

The chain has TRBV5-1 and TRBJ2-5; 7 nucleotides align to TRBD1. The trim removed 0 bases at V and 3 bases at J, leaving 8 bases unmatched. Looked up from germline, CDR1 is SGHRS and CDR2 is YFSETQ. CDR3 length: 16 amino acids. CDR3 loop: CASSLGQGIPEETQYF. The CDR3 coding sequence is TGCGCCAGCAGCTTGGGACAGGGTATCCCGGAAGAGACCCAGTACTTC.

The chain combines TRBV6-6 with TRBJ1-1; D not certain. Trimming shortened V by 2 bases and J by 2 bases, and 12 bases separated the two germline ends. From germline, CDR1 is MNHNY and CDR2 SVGAGI (reference sequence). The CDR3 consists of 15 residues. For the CDR3, the DNA is TGTGCCAGCAGTTACCCTAACTCACAAAACACTGAAGCTTTCTTT. This translates into CASSYPNSQNTEAFF.

This clonotype was detected only a few times. This rearrangement joins TRBV5-6 to TRBJ2-6, with 7 bases identical to TRBD2. The germline CDR1 and CDR2 sequences are SGHDT and YYEEEE. The V gene end was trimmed by 3 bases and the J gene end by 0 bases; junction bases not matched to a gene: 6. The CDR3 runs 17 residues. The CDR3 bases are TGTGCCAGCAGCTGGGGGGGAACGAACTCTGGGGCCAACGTCCTGACTTTC. Protein sequence: CASSWGGTNSGANVLTF.

In this sample, this clonotype turned up many times. The chain combines TRBV7-8 with TRBJ2-3, with D possibly TRBD2 on 6 matching bases. Germline V gene lookup returns CDR1 SGHVS and CDR2 FQNEAQ. Trimming pared 4 bases from V and 3 bases from J, leaving 17 bases between. The CDR3 contains 16 residues. CDR3 loop: CASSYRGVGGTDTQYF. CDR3 bases: TGTGCCAGCAGCTACAGAGGGGTGGGGGGAACAGATACGCAGTATTTT.